Each of the 20 T cell receptor beta chains below was sequenced from the same sample in a study of control samples from healthy donors and cancer patients. Libraries were prepared by immunoSEQ multiplex PCR; TCRdb keeps only in-frame clonotypes and omits some of them. Found here are over 120,000 clones, 85% to 95% of them singletons; the top ten hold approximately 15%. The source material was PBMCs. The source is a man between 60 and 75 years old with colorectal cancer.

The chain recombines TRBV4-1 with TRBJ1-5, with 7 bases aligning to TRBD1. V lost 3 bases to trimming and J lost 7 bases; unmatched junction nucleotides: 6. Germline loops: CDR1 MGHRA, CDR2 YSYEKL. This CDR3 comprises 14 residues. CDR3 in amino acids: CASSQGQQLQPQHF. The CDR3 coding sequence is TGCGCCAGCAGCCAGGGACAGCAACTGCAGCCCCAGCATTTT.

The CDR3 sequence: CASSYTRKDTQYF. In nucleotides, the CDR3 is TGTGCCAGCAGCTATACCCGCAAGGATACGCAGTATTTT. The genes are TRBV12-3 or TRBV12-4 and TRBJ2-3; D is unresolved. The CDR3 spans 13 residues. V was shortened by 6 bases and J by 6 bases, with 13 bases between the two germline ends.

This rearrangement joins TRBV3-1 (or the pseudogene TRBV3-2) to TRBJ2-3; 12 nucleotides agree with TRBD2. The V and J ends lost 4 bases and 4 bases, in that order; junction bases with no gene match: 3. The CDR3 spans 15 residues. Germline CDR1 and CDR2: LGHDT and YNNKEL (reference sequence). The CDR3 reads CASSPSGGAADTQYF. Here the CDR3 DNA reads TGTGCCAGCAGCCCTAGCGGGGGGGCAGCAGATACGCAGTATTTT.

V is TRBV30 and J is TRBJ1-4; tentative D call: TRBD1 (6 bases). V was pared by 2 bases and J by 4 bases, with 17 bases between. The germline CDR1 and CDR2 sequences are GTSNPN and SVGIG (reference sequence). The CDR3 has 16 residues. The CDR3 is CAWSFGTPSGNEKLFF. CDR3 nucleotides: TGTGCCTGGAGTTTCGGGACACCTTCGGGTAATGAAAAACTGTTTTTT.

The rearrangement links TRBV6-5 to TRBJ1-6; the match to TRBD1 covers 11 bases. This CDR3 contains 14 residues. V shed 5 bases, J shed 10 bases, and the junction held 4 bases outside the gene matches. Looked up from germline, CDR1 is MNHEY and CDR2 is SVGAGI. CDR3 coding DNA: TGTGCCAGCAGTCCCGGGACAGGGGGATCACCCCTCCACTTT. This translates into CASSPGTGGSPLHF.

J is TRBJ2-7 and V is TRBV27; TRBD1 aligns across 7 bases. V was clipped by 5 bases and J by 6 bases; unmatched bases: 4. Germline-derived CDR1 and CDR2 are MNHEY and SMNVEV (reference sequence). This CDR3 has 12 residues. CDR3 amino acids: CASSPTGFEQYF. CDR3 coding DNA: TGTGCCAGCAGTCCGACAGGGTTCGAGCAGTACTTC.

J is TRBJ2-3 and V is TRBV18; 8 bases line up with TRBD1. Losses at the gene ends were 5 bases for V and 1 base for J; bases not matched to a gene: 11. The CDR3 totals 17 residues. Germline loops: CDR1 KGHSH, CDR2 LQKENI. The DNA for the CDR3 is TGTGCCAGCTCAACCAGGACAGGGTCCACTCGCACAGATACGCAGTATTTT. Translating gives CASSTRTGSTRTDTQYF.

The rearrangement uses TRBV10-3 and TRBJ1-2, with D tentatively TRBD1 (6 bases). From germline, CDR1 is ENHRY and CDR2 SYGVKD. The V end lost 6 bases, the J end lost 6 bases, and 14 bases lay between the germline ends. The CDR3 length is 13 residues. The CDR3 DNA reads TGTGCCATCAGAGGGGGAGCTGAGGATGGCTACACCTTC. Protein product: CAIRGGAEDGYTF.

The rearrangement uses TRBV10-3 and TRBJ2-2; D remains unclear. Germline CDR1 and CDR2: ENHRY and SYGVKD. The CDR3 consists of 14 residues. Between the trimmed V and J ends, which lost 5 bases and 3 bases, there was a span of 10 bases. The CDR3 nucleotides read TGTGCCATCAGTCTTCGAAGGGACACCGGGGAGCTGTTTTTT. It is translated as CAISLRRDTGELFF.

This chain uses TRBV30 with TRBJ1-2; tentatively, D is TRBD1 (5 bases). The V end was cut by 4 bases, the J end by 5 bases, with 17 bases between. The germline V gene has CDR1 GTSNPN and CDR2 SVGIG (reference sequence). The length of the CDR3 is 14 residues. The CDR3 protein is CAWNHRLPGYGYTF. The CDR3 DNA reads as TGTGCCTGGAATCACAGGCTACCGGGGTATGGCTACACCTTC.

The rearrangement uses TRBV7-2 and TRBJ2-3; D possibly matches TRBD1 or TRBD2 (5 bases each). Between the trimmed V and J ends, which lost 1 base and 2 bases, there was a span of 19 bases. The CDR3 spans 18 residues. The germline gives CDR1 SGHTA, CDR2 FQGNSA. CDR3 sequence: CASSLVVVGKGNTDTQYF. Here the CDR3 DNA reads TGTGCCAGCAGCTTAGTCGTCGTCGGGAAGGGGAACACAGATACGCAGTATTTT.

This sequence joins TRBV18 and TRBJ1-2, with D hard to call. V was cut by 1 base and J by 6 bases, with 9 bases left in between. CDR1 is KGHSH, CDR2 LQKENI, per germline. The CDR3 has 13 residues. This CDR3 is CASSPLGGNGYTF. The CDR3 DNA sequence: TGTGCCAGCTCACCACTGGGAGGCAATGGCTACACCTTC.

As DNA, the CDR3 is TGCAGCGTTGAATTAACAGGGGGCGCAGAGTACGAGCAGTACTTC. The encoded protein is CSVELTGGAEYEQYF. The J gene is TRBJ2-7, the V gene TRBV29-1, with TRBD1 identical over 9 bases. The length of the CDR3 is 15 residues. The germline gives CDR1 SQVTM, CDR2 ANQGSEA. V was pared by 2 bases and J by 4 bases, with 9 bases of the junction left unmatched.

The chain combines TRBV5-1 with TRBJ2-7; 11 nucleotides agree with TRBD2. The CDR3 is 15 amino acids. CDR1 and CDR2 from the germline V gene are SGHRS and YFSETQ. V lost 1 base and J lost 3; bases outside the gene matches: 3. The CDR3 here is CASSLTSGGLYEQYF. The CDR3 DNA sequence: TGCGCCAGCAGCTTGACTAGCGGGGGCCTCTACGAGCAGTACTTC.

The genes are TRBV19 and TRBJ2-2; tentative D call: TRBD2 (5 bases). Germline lookup yields CDR1 LNHDA and CDR2 SQIVND (reference sequence). The germline V and J ends were trimmed by 3 bases and 1 base, with 9 bases remaining between them. CDR3 length equals 15 residues. The CDR3 loop is CASSIGVLNTGELFF. CDR3 nucleotide sequence: TGTGCCAGTAGTATCGGGGTACTGAACACCGGGGAGCTGTTTTTT.

Only one count was recorded for this clone. The chain couples TRBV19 to TRBJ1-3, with a weak D call TRBD1 (5 bases). Trimming took off 7 bases at V and 0 bases at J, with 13 bases between the two ends. The CDR3 loop spans 15 amino acids. CDR1 and CDR2 (germline): LNHDA, SQIVND (reference sequence). The CDR3 sequence: CASTPYGGSGNTIYF. The CDR3 nucleotides read TGTGCCAGTACCCCGTATGGGGGCTCTGGAAACACCATATATTTT.

The V gene is TRBV6-2 or TRBV6-3, the J gene TRBJ1-3, with D hard to call. V was shortened by 0 bases and J by 7 bases, with 7 bases between the two germline ends. CDR1 and CDR2 (germline): MNHEY, SVGEGT. This CDR3 has 13 residues. CDR3 protein: CASSYSRRNTIYF. In DNA, the CDR3 is TGTGCCAGCAGTTACTCGAGACGGAACACCATATATTTT.

J is TRBJ2-4 and V is TRBV4-1; TRBD2 matches 12 bases. Trimming took 6 bases from V and 6 from J; bases not matched to a gene: 0. The germline V gene encodes CDR1 MGHRA and CDR2 YSYEKL. This CDR3 is 13 amino acids long. CDR3 in amino acids: CASRGLAGNIQYF. CDR3 sequence (DNA): TGCGCCAGCAGGGGACTAGCGGGAAACATTCAGTACTTC.

This rearrangement joins TRBV5-1 to TRBJ2-7; D may be TRBD1 (5 bases). The CDR3 runs to 13 residues. With 3 bases removed from V and 4 bases from J, the gap between germline ends came to 11 bases. Germline CDR1 reads SGHRS; CDR2 reads YFSETQ. Here the CDR3 DNA reads TGCGCCAGCAGCTCGACAGCCCCATACGAGCAGTACTTC. Amino acids: CASSSTAPYEQYF.

The V and J genes are TRBV9 and TRBJ2-5; no clear D. There are 14 residues in the CDR3. The V end lost 4 bases, the J end lost 5 bases, and 15 bases lay between the germline ends. CDR1 is SGDLS and CDR2 is YYNGEE in the germline V gene. The CDR3 bases are TGTGCCAGCAGCATTCAAGACGGAGAGGAGACCCAGTACTTC. This codes for CASSIQDGEETQYF.